The rows below give T cell receptor beta chains drawn from one sample of a study of lymphopenia after photon versus proton radiotherapy. Measured with immunoSEQ multiplex PCR; TCRdb has only the in-frame clones, and not every one. The table shows about 26,000 clones, with around 85% occurring only once. The source material was peripheral blood, sampled from a patient treated with photon-based radiotherapy. The receptors were gathered from a man aged 30-40 years with gastric cancer. CDR3s leave out the opening cysteine and the closing phenylalanine or tryptophan.

J	V	CDR3
TRBJ1-3	TRBV11-2	ASSSNPEGFSGNTIY
TRBJ1-1	TRBV10-3	AISLGDPMNTEAF
TRBJ1-6	TRBV9	ASSGTGVSNSPLH
TRBJ1-1	TRBV29-1	SGRGTTGRGFSAEAF
TRBJ2-2	TRBV11-2	ASSLRPGGSGTGELF
TRBJ1-3	TRBV12-5	ASGSGNDGNTIY
TRBJ1-5	TRBV2	ASNSGGKDQPQH
TRBJ1-1	TRBV20-1	SATQLYEAF
TRBJ2-3	TRBV6-5	ASKGTSEPRDTQY
TRBJ1-1	TRBV13	ASRYRGNTEAF
TRBJ2-1	TRBV19	ASSIGGTGGDEQF
TRBJ1-4	TRBV28	ASSSRQGGFGENEKLF
TRBJ1-1	TRBV27	ASSFQGLGEAF
TRBJ2-2	TRBV2	ASLLTPNTGELF
TRBJ1-1	TRBV27	ASSPQRGGEAF
TRBJ1-1	TRBV28	ASVTSTNTEAF
TRBJ1-2	TRBV7-9	ASSIGQGRNYGYT
TRBJ2-5	TRBV29-1	SVRGVEETQY
TRBJ2-5	TRBV5-8	ASSLRVIPQETQY
TRBJ2-6	TRBV5-1	ASSWGQGDGANVLT
TRBJ2-5	TRBV11-2	ASRPAGGQETQY
TRBJ2-3	TRBV9	ASSVGTGGDTQY